The present TCR beta chain was sequenced within a study of cytomegalovirus exposure and HLA in healthy donors. The CDR3 is made up of 13 amino acids. Trimming pared 0 bases from V and 7 bases from J, leaving 11 bases between. Germline V gives CDR1 SGHRS, CDR2 YFSETQ. Primers for the PCR totalled 60 Vbeta and 13 Jbeta. Only in-frame clones appear in the TCRdb table, and some are missing; sequencing was by immunoSEQ multiplex PCR. The sample holds some 150,000 clones, about 85% seen once. The sample taken for sequencing was PBMCs. This TCR was recovered from a man aged 25-45 years in good health and CMV-seropositive. The chain uses TRBV5-1 and TRBJ2-7; no definite D call. Here the CDR3 reads CASSLGFLDEQYF. CDR3 nucleotides: TGCGCCAGCAGCTTGGGTTTCCTAGATGAGCAGTACTTC.